The sequence of this T cell receptor (beta chain) was determined in a study of blood T cell repertoires in COVID-19. In the study overall: COVID-19 samples from acute and convalescent phases originated in the United States, Italy and Spain.

In the authors' workflow: Reference gene primer amplification gave estimated nucleated cell counts. TCRdb keeps only in-frame clones here, not all; method: immunoSEQ multiplex PCR. V and J calls and clone size come straight from that table; D and trimming were deduced from the DNA. The table includes 100,000 to 150,000 clones, roughly 85% detected once. V was clipped by 8 bases and J by 1 base, with 12 bases between them. This CDR3 is 13 amino acids long. The germline V gene has CDR1 MDHEN and CDR2 SYDVKM. The chain uses TRBV28 and TRBJ2-7, with D possibly being TRBD2 (6 bases). The TCR sequence derives from a woman aged 80 or over with acute or convalescent COVID-19. Sample: peripheral blood. CDR3 DNA sequence: TGTGCCAGCGGTTCGGGGGAGTCCTACGAGCAGTACGTC. This encodes CASGSGESYEQYV.